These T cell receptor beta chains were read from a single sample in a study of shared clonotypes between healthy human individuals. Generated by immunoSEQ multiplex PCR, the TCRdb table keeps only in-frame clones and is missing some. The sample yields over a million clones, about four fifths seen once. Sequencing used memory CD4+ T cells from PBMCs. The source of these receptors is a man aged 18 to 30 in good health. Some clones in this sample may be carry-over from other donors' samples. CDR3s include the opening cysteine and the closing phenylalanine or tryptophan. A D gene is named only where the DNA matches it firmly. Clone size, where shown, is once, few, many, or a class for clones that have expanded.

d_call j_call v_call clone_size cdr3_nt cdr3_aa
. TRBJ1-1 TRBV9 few TGTGCCAGCAGCGTAGTTACAGGGCAAGCTTTCTTT CASSVVTGQAFF
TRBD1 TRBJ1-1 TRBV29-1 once TGCAGCGTTTCCCTCAGGGGACAGGGCACTGAAGCTTTCTTT CSVSLRGQGTEAFF
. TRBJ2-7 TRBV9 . TGTGCCAGCAGCGTAGACAGGGGAGGCGAGCAGTACTTC CASSVDRGGEQYF
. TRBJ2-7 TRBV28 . TGTGCCAGCAGTTTAGGGGGGACTTCCTACGAGCAGTACTTC CASSLGGTSYEQYF
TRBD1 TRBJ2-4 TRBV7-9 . TGTGCCAGCAGCTTTACAGGGGACATTCAGTACTTC CASSFTGDIQYF
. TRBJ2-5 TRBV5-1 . TGCGCCAGCAGCTGGAATACAGGCTCCCAAGAGACCCAGTACTTC CASSWNTGSQETQYF
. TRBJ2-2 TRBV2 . TGTGCCAGCACTAGGGAGGACAGCACCGGGGAGCTGTTTTTT CASTREDSTGELFF
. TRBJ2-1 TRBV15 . TGTGCCACCAGCAGGAAAATGGGGGCCGGGGGCAATGAGCAGTTCTTC CATSRKMGAGGNEQFF
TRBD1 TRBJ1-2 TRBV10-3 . TGCGCCATCAGTGAAGAGGGACAGGGAAACTATGGCTACACCTTC CAISEEGQGNYGYTF
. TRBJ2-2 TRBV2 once TGTGCCAGCAGTGGACCCCGGGACGGGTACACCGGGGAGCTGTTTTTT CASSGPRDGYTGELFF
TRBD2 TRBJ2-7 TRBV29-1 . TGCAGCGTACGGACTAGCGGGAGGAACGAGCAGTACTTC CSVRTSGRNEQYF
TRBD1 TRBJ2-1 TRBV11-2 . TGTGCCAGCAGCTTAGGGGGCAGGGGGTCATACAATGAGCAGTTCTTC CASSLGGRGSYNEQFF
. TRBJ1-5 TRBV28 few TGTGCCAGCAGCTCCCCCGCTCGCGGTGAGTCCCAGCATTTT CASSSPARGESQHF
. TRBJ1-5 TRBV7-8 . TGTGCCAGCAGCTTAGGGGGGAGGGGTCAGCCCCAGCATTTT CASSLGGRGQPQHF
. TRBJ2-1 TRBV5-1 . TGCGCCAGCAGCTTGAAAGGGGCAAACAATGAGCAGTTCTTC CASSLKGANNEQFF
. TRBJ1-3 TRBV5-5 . TGTGCCAGCAGCTCCAGCGACACGAGCTCTGGAAACACCATATATTTT CASSSSDTSSGNTIYF
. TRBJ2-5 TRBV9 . TGTGCCAGCAGCTTCCAGAAGAGGGCCTTCCTCCAAGAGACCCAGTACTTC CASSFQKRAFLQETQYF
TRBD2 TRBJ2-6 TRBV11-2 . TGTGCCAGCAGCTTGACTAGCGGGAGTTCTTCAGGGGCCAACGTCCTGACTTTC CASSLTSGSSSGANVLTF
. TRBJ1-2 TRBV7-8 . TGTGCCAGCAGCTCGCGGGCCTCCGCGGGAGGCTACACCTTC CASSSRASAGGYTF
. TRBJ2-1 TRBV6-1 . TGTGCCAGCAGCGGCGGACCAGTGGGGGGACAGTCGCAGTTCTTC CASSGGPVGGQSQFF
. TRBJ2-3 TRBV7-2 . TGTGCCAGCAGCTTGAGCAGGGACACAGATACGCAGTATTTT CASSLSRDTDTQYF
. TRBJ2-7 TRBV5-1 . TGCGCCAGCAGCCTACAAACAGGGAACGAGCAGTACTTC CASSLQTGNEQYF
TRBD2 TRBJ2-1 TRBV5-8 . TGTGCCAGCAGCCCCGGACTAGCGGGAGGGAATGAGCAGTTCTTC CASSPGLAGGNEQFF
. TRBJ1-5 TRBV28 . TGTGCCACCTTGTGGACAAATGGACAGCCCCAGCATTTT CATLWTNGQPQHF
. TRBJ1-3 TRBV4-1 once TGCGCCAGCAGCCAAGTAGGATCTGCTGGAAACACCATATATTTT CASSQVGSAGNTIYF
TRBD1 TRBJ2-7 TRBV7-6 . TGTGCCAGCAGCTCCTCTAGGGGGACAGACTACGAGCAGTACTTC CASSSSRGTDYEQYF
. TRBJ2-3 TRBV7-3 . TGTGCCAGCAGCCCCTCGAGCACAGATACGCAGTATTTT CASSPSSTDTQYF
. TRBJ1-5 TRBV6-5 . TGTGCCAGCAGCCTCGATAAAGGGCGCCAGCCCCAGCATTTT CASSLDKGRQPQHF
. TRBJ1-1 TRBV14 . TGTGCCAGCAGCCGAGACTCGTGGACGGTGAACACTGAAGCTTTCTTT CASSRDSWTVNTEAFF
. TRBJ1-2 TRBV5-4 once TGTGCCAGCAGCCTCAGGGGAGGCTCCTATGGCTACACCTTC CASSLRGGSYGYTF
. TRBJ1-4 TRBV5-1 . TGCGCCAGCCGCCAGGGGCCAGGGGAAAAACTGTTTTTT CASRQGPGEKLFF
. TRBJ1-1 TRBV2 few TGTGCCAGCAGTGAAAGACAGCTGAACACTGAAGCTTTCTTT CASSERQLNTEAFF
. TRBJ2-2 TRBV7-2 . TGTGCCAGCAGCTTATATCCACAGGGAGAAGGCACCGGGGAGCTGTTTTTT CASSLYPQGEGTGELFF
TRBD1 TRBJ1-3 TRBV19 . TGTGCCAGTAGGGACAGGGGCCTCCAAAACACCATATATTTT CASRDRGLQNTIYF
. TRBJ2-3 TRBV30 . TGTGCCTGGAGTGTACTCGGAAGTTTCACAGATACGCAGTATTTT CAWSVLGSFTDTQYF
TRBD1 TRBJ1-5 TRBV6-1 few TGTGCCAGCAGTGGACAGGGGATGGCCGGCAATCAGCCCCAGCATTTT CASSGQGMAGNQPQHF
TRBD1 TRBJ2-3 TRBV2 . TGTGCCAGCAGCGACAGGGATGGCACAGATACGCAGTATTTT CASSDRDGTDTQYF
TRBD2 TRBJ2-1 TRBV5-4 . TGTGCCAGCAGCGCAACTAGCGGGGGATACAATGAGCAGTTCTTC CASSATSGGYNEQFF
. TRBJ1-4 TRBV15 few TGTGCCACCAGCAGGGAACCAACAACTAATGAAAAACTGTTTTTT CATSREPTTNEKLFF
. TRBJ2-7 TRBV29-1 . TGCAGCGTTGGACTCTATTCTTACGAGCAGTACTTC CSVGLYSYEQYF
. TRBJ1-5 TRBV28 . TGTGCCAGCAGTCGGGAGACAGGTTTGGCGTCTCAGCCCCAGCATTTT CASSRETGLASQPQHF
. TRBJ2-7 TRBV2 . TGTGCCAGCATCCCCGGGGAGCTATACGATCGGCAGTACTTC CASIPGELYDRQYF
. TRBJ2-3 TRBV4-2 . TGTGCCAGCAGCCAAGATCTCACGGCTCCAAAGGCTATTTTT CASSQDLTAPKAIF
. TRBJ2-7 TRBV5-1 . TGCGCCAGCAGCTTGGCAGGCTCCATAGCCCTCTACGAGCAGTACTTC CASSLAGSIALYEQYF
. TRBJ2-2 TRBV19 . TGTGCCAGCCAGGGGTTTTGGAGAACCGGGGAGCTGTTTTTT CASQGFWRTGELFF
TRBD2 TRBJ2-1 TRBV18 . TGTGCCAGCTCACCGACTACTAGCGGGAGTTCCCACAATGAGCAGTTCTTC CASSPTTSGSSHNEQFF
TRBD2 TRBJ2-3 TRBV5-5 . TGTGCCAGCAGACAAAGCGGGAGCTACACAGATACGCAGTATTTT CASRQSGSYTDTQYF
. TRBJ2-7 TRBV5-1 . TGCGCCAGCAGCTTGGAGTCGGGACTCCACTCCTACGAGCAGTACTTC CASSLESGLHSYEQYF
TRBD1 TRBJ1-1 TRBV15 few TGTGCCACCAGCAGAGATCGGGACAGGGTAGGCACTGAAGCTTTCTTT CATSRDRDRVGTEAFF
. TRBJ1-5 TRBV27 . TGTGCCAGCAGTTTATTGGCAGGGGGCAATCAGCCCCAGCATTTT CASSLLAGGNQPQHF
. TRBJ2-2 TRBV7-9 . TGTGCCAGCAGCTTACTTGGGCTTCCCATAACCGCGAACACCGGGGAGCTGTTTTTT CASSLLGLPITANTGELFF